This T cell receptor (beta chain) was sequenced for a study of T cells in tuberculosis. The study's findings and limits: Cases with active tuberculosis were adults, while controls were adolescents.

Losses at the gene ends were 4 bases for V and 8 bases for J; bases not matched to a gene: 5. The CDR3 has 13 residues. Germline CDR1 is WNHNN and CDR2 is SYGVQD (reference sequence). This table comes from immunoSEQ multiplex PCR, and its TCRdb copy is limited to in-frame clones, with some not included. In the table there are 25,000 to 40,000 clones, just under 95% of which are singletons. Points on this clone: Its antigen is unknown.

The specimen was PBMCs. The V and J genes are TRBV10-1 and TRBJ1-2; 9 nucleotides line up with TRBD1. The sequence was collected from a donor aged 10-35 years with latent tuberculosis or without tuberculosis infection. Some clones in this sample may be carry-over from other donors' samples. The CDR3 sequence is CASSVDRGGGYTF. The CDR3 DNA is TGCGCCAGCAGTGTGGACAGGGGAGGAGGCTACACCTTC.